Below are 32 T cell receptor beta chains sequenced from a single sample in a study of T cells in Graves' hyperthyroidism and ophthalmopathy. Template material for amplifying TCR beta CDR3 regions consisted of RNA transcripts. First-round RT-PCR with HTBI primers amplified the TCR CDR3 region. TCRdb itself ran the multiplex PCR reads through MiXCR, one entry per CDR3 protein. The table has approximately 870,000 distinct CDR3 sequences, 38% seen once. What was sequenced was blood. These receptors originate from a man younger than 30 with Graves' hyperthyroidism.

This clonotype was detected a few times. The chain couples TRBV10-3 to TRBJ2-5; D not resolved. This CDR3 spans 14 amino acids. Germline V gene data show CDR1 as ENHRY and CDR2 as SYGVKD. Trimming took off 10 bases at V and 5 bases at J, with 20 bases between the two ends. The CDR3 nucleotides are TGTGCCAGCAGAGCCTACCCTTGGGCGGAGACCCAGTACTTC. The encoded protein is CASRAYPWAETQYF.

The DNA of the CDR3 is TGTGCCAGCAGCAGCAAAATTCTAGCGGGAGTTTCCGCCGAGCAGTACTTC. Protein sequence: CASSSKILAGVSAEQYF. The chain employs TRBV13 and TRBJ2-7; 10 nucleotides agree with TRBD2. Germline values: CDR1 PRHDT, CDR2 FYEKMQ (reference sequence). The CDR3 loop spans 17 amino acids. J lost 6 bases, V lost 5 bases, and 16 bases had no gene match.

Notes on this clonotype: The junction and the germline gene differ at one end; a read error may be behind it. This rearrangement joins TRBV12-3 or TRBV12-4 to TRBJ1-3; 9 positions match TRBD1. The CDR3 runs to 11 residues. The CDR3 DNA follows: TGCGGGACAGGGAACGGAAACACCATATATTTT. It is translated as CGTGNGNTIYF.

This clonotype was seen ten or more times. This chain connects TRBV29-1 to TRBJ2-7; D tentatively fits TRBD1 or TRBD2 (5 bases each). Germline V lookup: CDR1 SQVTM, CDR2 ANQGSEA. V was trimmed by 0 bases and J by 3 bases, leaving 9 bases between them. This CDR3 spans 13 amino acids. As DNA, the CDR3 is TGCAGCGTTGAAGAGGGGGTAGGCTACGAGCAGTACTTC. It translates to CSVEEGVGYEQYF.

This clonotype appeared a few times. The genes are TRBV7-9 and TRBJ2-7; D uncertain. CDR3 length: 14 residues. The ends were cut back, 3 bases at V and 2 bases at J, with 11 bases in the middle. The germline gives CDR1 SEHNR, CDR2 FQNEAQ (reference sequence). CDR3 amino acids: CASSFLSLPYEQYF. The CDR3 DNA follows: TGTGCCAGCAGCTTTCTAAGCCTCCCCTACGAGCAGTACTTC.

This sequence joins TRBV24-1 and TRBJ1-5; 7 bases are a match to TRBD1. Looked up from germline, CDR1 is KGHDR and CDR2 is SFDVKD. CDR3 length: 13 residues. CDR3 sequence reads: CARGDRPNQPQHF. The DNA for the CDR3 is TGTGCTAGAGGGGACAGACCCAATCAGCCCCAGCATTTT.

This clonotype was observed many times. V usage is TRBV6-5 and J usage is TRBJ2-7, with unresolved D. Germline V lookup: CDR1 MNHEY, CDR2 SVGAGI. The CDR3 spans 11 residues. The V gene lost 6 bases and the J gene lost 6 bases, with 9 bases spanning the gap. The CDR3 DNA reads TGTGCCAGCAGCTACAGTTCCGAGCAGTACTTC. Translation: CASSYSSEQYF.

This chain links TRBV5-6 with TRBJ2-5, with D possibly called TRBD1 or TRBD2 (7 bases each). Germline-derived CDR1 and CDR2 are SGHDT and YYEEEE. V was cut by 0 bases and J by 7 bases, with 16 bases left in between. The CDR3 is 15 residues long. In DNA form, the CDR3 reads TGTGCCAGCAGCTTGGCCGCAGGGGGGGGCGGGACCCAGTACTTC. This gives the protein CASSLAAGGGGTQYF.

The CDR3 region has the DNA TGTGCCTGGAGTGTACAGGGACGGGACGGGGAGCTGTTTTTT. Its protein is CAWSVQGRDGELFF. The V gene is TRBV30, the J gene TRBJ2-2, with D possibly TRBD1 on 6 matching bases. The CDR3 sequence is 14 residues long. Trimming left V 0 bases short and J 7 bases short, with 12 bases between. Germline-derived CDR1 and CDR2 are GTSNPN and SVGIG (reference sequence).

V is TRBV5-5 and J is TRBJ1-1; D is undetermined. V lost 5 bases and J lost 4, with 12 bases in between. Germline CDR1 is SGHKS and CDR2 is YYEKEE (reference sequence). The CDR3 totals 13 residues. The CDR3 loop reads CASRFGRGTEAFF. In nucleotides, the CDR3 is TGTGCCAGCAGGTTTGGACGGGGCACTGAAGCTTTCTTT.

This clonotype occurred many times. This chain connects TRBV2 to TRBJ2-7, with D hard to call. V was pared by 7 bases and J by 6 bases, with 13 bases between. Germline-derived CDR1 and CDR2 are SNHLY and FYNNEI. This CDR3 region has 12 residues. DNA for the CDR3: TGTGCCAGCACCTCGGAAGCCTCCGAGCAGTACTTC. It translates to CASTSEASEQYF.

In this sample, this clonotype turned up many times. This sequence joins TRBV7-9 and TRBJ2-6; D gene uncertain. Germline lookup yields CDR1 SEHNR and CDR2 FQNEAQ (reference sequence). CDR3 length: 13 residues. Deletions cut 5 bases from V and 3 bases from J, with 5 bases between. The CDR3, as DNA: TGTGCCAGCAGCCGCGTTGGGGCCAACGTCCTGACTTTC. Translating it yields CASSRVGANVLTF.

This clonotype was observed at least ten times. The chain is built from TRBV20-1 and TRBJ2-2; 7 bases agree with TRBD1. V lost 3 bases and J lost 5; bases outside the gene matches: 6. The germline CDR1 and CDR2 sequences are DFQATT and SNEGSKA (reference sequence). The CDR3 extends over 14 amino acids. The CDR3 DNA is TGCAGTGCTAGTAGGGGGCTAAGGACCGGGGAGCTGTTTTTT. Amino acid sequence: CSASRGLRTGELFF.

With regard to this clonotype: At one end, the junction sequence differs from germline, possibly due to a read error. The J gene is TRBJ1-1, the V gene TRBV12-3 or TRBV12-4; D gene unclear. The CDR3 runs to 12 residues. The CDR3 loop reads CASGLPGAEAFF. The CDR3 nucleotides read TGTGCTAGTGGTTTGCCTGGTGCGGAAGCTTTCTTC.

The rearrangement uses TRBV5-1 and TRBJ1-5, with 8 bases fitting TRBD1. Germline V CDR1 and CDR2: SGHRS, YFSETQ. The CDR3 loop spans 15 amino acids. The trim removed 4 bases at V and 8 bases at J, leaving 11 bases unmatched. The CDR3 bases are TGCGCCAGCAGCCTGACAGGGGCTGGAGAAGAGCCCCAGCATTTT. Translating it yields CASSLTGAGEEPQHF.

The chain combines TRBV19 with TRBJ1-5; D not resolved. Trimming took 7 bases from V and 5 from J, leaving 18 bases between them. Germline V gene data show CDR1 as LNHDA and CDR2 as SQIVND (reference sequence). This CDR3 is 15 amino acids long. The CDR3 DNA is TGTGCCAGTACCCATACTCTTCGGGGAGATCAGCCCCAGCATTTT. Its protein product is CASTHTLRGDQPQHF.

This clonotype was counted at least ten times. The rearrangement links TRBV7-9 to TRBJ1-5; D uncertain. This CDR3 comprises 12 residues. V was shortened by 5 bases and J by 8 bases, with 10 bases between the two germline ends. Germline values: CDR1 SEHNR, CDR2 FQNEAQ (reference sequence). The CDR3 DNA sequence: TGTGCCAGCAGCCAAGGTAGGGAGCCCCAGCATTTT. Its protein product is CASSQGREPQHF.

Many counts were recorded for this clonotype. The V call is TRBV29-1, the J call TRBJ2-2, with D possibly being TRBD2 (5 bases). Trimming pared 6 bases from V and 6 bases from J, leaving 17 bases between. Germline CDR1 is SQVTM and CDR2 is ANQGSEA. CDR3 length equals 14 residues. CDR3 residues: CSVKAGDDAGELFF. CDR3 nucleotide sequence: TGCAGCGTAAAGGCCGGGGATGACGCCGGGGAGCTGTTTTTT.

The chain uses TRBV10-3 and TRBJ1-5; 7 bases line up with TRBD1. From germline, CDR1 is ENHRY and CDR2 SYGVKD. CDR3 length: 14 residues. The V gene end was trimmed by 10 bases and the J gene end by 1 base; junction bases not matched to a gene: 7. CDR3 sequence reads: CATGTAWSNQPQHF. The CDR3, as DNA: TGTGCCACCGGGACAGCGTGGAGCAATCAGCCCCAGCATTTT.

The chain has TRBV20-1 and TRBJ1-1; D gene uncertain. CDR3 size: 15 residues. Germline CDR1 DFQATT, CDR2 SNEGSKA (reference sequence). V was pared by 0 bases and J by 0 bases, with 11 bases between. The CDR3 region is CSARDFRQMNTEAFF. The CDR3 nucleotides are TGCAGTGCTAGAGATTTTAGACAAATGAACACTGAAGCTTTCTTT.

V gene TRBV9 combines with J gene TRBJ2-7, with 10 bases matching TRBD1. The CDR3 covers 14 residues. Germline V gives CDR1 SGDLS, CDR2 YYNGEE. J lost 4 bases, V lost 4 bases, and 5 bases had no gene match. The CDR3 reads CASSWGDRGYEQYF. For the CDR3, the DNA is TGTGCCAGCAGCTGGGGGGACAGGGGATACGAGCAGTACTTC.

This sequence joins TRBV20-1 and TRBJ2-6, with D perhaps being TRBD1 or TRBD2 (5 bases each). Trimming stripped 5 bases from V and 1 base from J, with 9 bases between. The germline V gene has CDR1 DFQATT and CDR2 SNEGSKA (reference sequence). The CDR3 loop spans 14 amino acids. CDR3 in amino acids: CSAHWGSGANVLTF. The CDR3 region has the DNA TGCAGTGCTCATTGGGGGTCTGGGGCCAACGTCCTGACTTTC.

V gene TRBV7-9 combines with J gene TRBJ2-3, with D perhaps matching TRBD2 (6 bases). V dropped 5 bases and J dropped 3 bases, with 12 bases sitting between them. This CDR3 is built from 14 residues. CDR1 SEHNR and CDR2 FQNEAQ come from the germline V gene (reference sequence). CDR3: CASSPDYRTDTQYF. CDR3 nucleotides: TGTGCCAGCAGCCCGGACTATAGGACAGATACGCAGTATTTT.

V and J are TRBV7-3 and TRBJ2-7; D may be TRBD1 (6 bases). The CDR3 has 16 amino acids. Germline loops: CDR1 SGHTA, CDR2 FQGTGA. V was shortened by 5 bases and J by 5 bases, with 22 bases between the two germline ends. CDR3 bases: TGTGCCAGCAGCCCCACCTTGGCCAGGGGTGGCGACGAGCAGTACTTC. This sequence encodes CASSPTLARGGDEQYF.

This chain joins TRBV6-1 and TRBJ2-7; TRBD1 is a possible D gene (6 bases). CDR3 length: 12 residues. CDR1 is MNHNS and CDR2 is SASEGT in the germline V gene. Trimming took off 7 bases at V and 8 bases at J, with 15 bases between the two ends. The chain's CDR3 is CASTTGQTQQYF. DNA of the CDR3: TGTGCCAGCACCACAGGACAGACCCAGCAGTACTTC.

With respect to this clonotype: The missing conserved phenylalanine or tryptophan at the end of this CDR3 makes a read error likely. The chain employs TRBV5-5 and TRBJ2-5, with D perhaps matching TRBD1 (5 bases). Deletions cut 3 bases from V and 5 bases from J, with 17 bases between. The CDR3 consists of 15 residues. Per the germline V gene, CDR1 is SGHKS and CDR2 is YYEKEE (reference sequence). In nucleotides, the CDR3 is TGTGCCAGCAGCTCTCCGAAGCAGGGTAGTGAGACCCAGTACCTC. It yields the protein CASSSPKQGSETQYL.

Notes on this clonotype: The DNA is omitted, as the CDR3 cannot be located on it reliably, and the CDR3 follows TCRdb's listing. The chain has TRBV29-1 and TRBJ2-2. 12 amino acids form the CDR3, both terminal residues included. CDR1 and CDR2 from the germline V gene are SQVTM and ANQGSEA. CDR3 region: CSVAGGTGEMFF.

This clonotype was detected a few times. The chain is built from TRBV20-1 and TRBJ1-4; weak D call: TRBD1 (5 bases). Germline CDR1 reads DFQATT; CDR2 reads SNEGSKA (reference sequence). This CDR3 has 15 residues. Trimming removed 0 bases at V and 6 bases at J, with 14 bases between. DNA for the CDR3: TGCAGTGCTAGAGATCACGGAGGGACCGATGAAAAACTGTTTTTT. It codes for CSARDHGGTDEKLFF.

This clonotype was recorded a few times. The chain carries TRBV10-3 and TRBJ2-2; 10 bases match TRBD1. Germline lookup yields CDR1 ENHRY and CDR2 SYGVKD. CDR3 length: 14 amino acids. J lost 3 bases, V lost 10 bases, and 5 bases had no gene match. Here the CDR3 DNA reads TGTGCCACCGGGACAGGGGAGGACACCGGGGAGCTGTTTTTT. This sequence encodes CATGTGEDTGELFF.

The rearrangement uses TRBV5-1 and TRBJ2-7, with D possibly TRBD1 on 6 matching bases. This CDR3 has 13 amino acids. CDR1 is SGHRS and CDR2 is YFSETQ in the germline V gene. Trimming took 4 bases from V and 6 from J, leaving 14 bases between them. This chain's CDR3 is CASSPRDTLEQYF. In DNA, the CDR3 is TGCGCCAGCAGCCCCCGGGACACCCTCGAGCAGTACTTC.

For this clonotype: One end of the junction varies from germline; a read error may be responsible. This chain connects TRBV12-3 or TRBV12-4 to TRBJ2-7, with D uncertain. The CDR3 length is 15 residues. The chain's CDR3 is CASSQLTESSHEQYF. CDR3 DNA: TGTGCCAGCAGCCAACTCACAGAGTCCTCCCACGAGCAGTACTTC.

In nucleotides, the CDR3 is TGTGCCAGCAGCCCCACCTCGGAGGGGACGTATACGCAGTATTTT. It is translated as CASSPTSEGTYTQYF. The V call is TRBV7-9, the J call TRBJ2-3; possible D gene TRBD2, 6 bases. There are 15 residues in the CDR3. Trimming removed 5 bases at V and 7 bases at J, with 19 bases between. The germline V gene has CDR1 SEHNR and CDR2 FQNEAQ (reference sequence).